This T cell receptor (beta chain) was identified during a study of response to subunit inactivated influenza vaccine. Using its own MiXCR run on the RT-PCR reads, TCRdb lists one record per CDR3 protein. The data hold 500,000 to 750,000 distinct CDR3 sequences, with approximately 14% observed a single time. V shed 3 bases and J shed 0 bases, with 3 bases lying between them. CDR3 length: 14 residues. Germline-derived CDR1 and CDR2 are LNHDA and SQIVND (reference sequence). This TCR was sampled from a man between 45 and 60 years old who received an inactivated influenza vaccine. This sequence joins TRBV19 and TRBJ2-6; D is undetermined. Sequenced here: PBMCs from blood, sampled approximately 13 days after vaccination. CDR3 loop: CASSMASGANVLTF. DNA for the CDR3: TGTGCCAGTAGTATGGCCTCTGGGGCCAACGTCCTGACTTTC.